The present entry profiles one T cell receptor beta chain with its context. The protocol was immunoSEQ multiplex PCR, while the TCRdb copy is restricted to in-frame clones and leaves out a portion. The sample yields 100,000 to 150,000 clones, 75% to 95% seen once. The CDR3 has 14 amino acids. The V end was cut by 4 bases, the J end by 1 base, with 11 bases between. Germline V CDR1 and CDR2: SGHTA, FQGNSA. These data belong to a study of control samples from healthy donors and cancer patients. Sequenced: blood. The clonotype comes from a man aged 18 to 30 in good health. The genes are TRBV7-2 and TRBJ2-7; tentatively, D is TRBD2 (5 bases). The CDR3 DNA follows: TGTGCCAGCAGCTCCCATCGGGAATCCTACGAGCAGTACTTC. This translates into CASSSHRESYEQYF.